Listed below are T cell receptor beta chains from one sample, sequenced in a study of T cell changes during pregnancy in multiple sclerosis. The assay was immunoSEQ multiplex PCR, and TCRdb's table has in-frame clones only and misses some. This table has fewer than 60,000 clones, 80% to 95% appearing once. The sequencing here drew on CD4+ T cells from peripheral blood mononuclear cells, taken after pregnancy. The receptor set was obtained from a female donor with multiple sclerosis, enrolled in a pregnancy study. Both conserved end residues are part of each CDR3. Fields, in order: V gene, CDR3 protein.

V gene: TRBV7-2; CDR3 protein: CASSLKTSGRRSTDTQYF
V gene: TRBV7-9; CDR3 protein: CASSLWGDTEAFF
V gene: TRBV5-1; CDR3 protein: CASSHTGGKGYTF
V gene: TRBV7-3; CDR3 protein: CASSSTGVGEQYF
V gene: TRBV2; CDR3 protein: CASRAGTGDNEKLFF
V gene: TRBV5-6; CDR3 protein: CASSLPKQGYEQYF
V gene: TRBV30; CDR3 protein: CAWSRGQLYEQYF
V gene: TRBV6-5; CDR3 protein: CASSRTSGRSNEQFF
V gene: TRBV11-1; CDR3 protein: CASSLRFGTRSRTDTQYF
V gene: TRBV7-7; CDR3 protein: CASSPDRVREQFF
V gene: TRBV28; CDR3 protein: CASSLKRGFSGNTIYF
V gene: TRBV6-1; CDR3 protein: CASTRASGGYEQYF
V gene: TRBV28; CDR3 protein: CASSWGLSTDTQYF
V gene: TRBV7-2; CDR3 protein: CASSLGGTPLSGNTIYF
V gene: TRBV25-1; CDR3 protein: CASSEAGRQETQYF
V gene: TRBV5-5; CDR3 protein: CASSIVTANTEAFF
V gene: TRBV9; CDR3 protein: CASSAGGGETQYF
V gene: TRBV2; CDR3 protein: CASSTPGQDYEQYF
V gene: TRBV5-1; CDR3 protein: CASSEGIGGQTYEQYF
V gene: TRBV6-1; CDR3 protein: CASRRDSLGEQYF
V gene: TRBV18; CDR3 protein: CASSLPGLASYNEQFF
V gene: TRBV4-2; CDR3 protein: CASSQDLEGREQFF
V gene: TRBV6-4; CDR3 protein: CASSPELTGELFF
V gene: TRBV2; CDR3 protein: CASSVGGSGTYEQYF
V gene: TRBV10-3; CDR3 protein: CAISDGTAEAFF
V gene: TRBV11-2; CDR3 protein: CASSQPRGYGYTF
V gene: TRBV5-4; CDR3 protein: CASSFRETQYF
V gene: TRBV9; CDR3 protein: CASSVAGNEQFF
V gene: TRBV7-9; CDR3 protein: CASSLKTSGRSETEAFF
V gene: TRBV28; CDR3 protein: CASSSWGGTQPQHF
V gene: TRBV30; CDR3 protein: CAWSVKTVGGYTF
V gene: TRBV7-9; CDR3 protein: CASSHRDRNTNTGELFF
V gene: TRBV7-8; CDR3 protein: CASSPRVLGTYNEQFF
V gene: TRBV9; CDR3 protein: CASSSLGANTEAFF
V gene: TRBV5-4; CDR3 protein: CASSLPLAGAGYNEQFF
V gene: TRBV29-1; CDR3 protein: CSVGYRATEAFF
V gene: TRBV11-2; CDR3 protein: CASIQTGRGAGELFF
V gene: TRBV7-2; CDR3 protein: CASSFLGAPTDTQYF
V gene: TRBV29-1; CDR3 protein: CSVATTEAFF
V gene: TRBV30; CDR3 protein: CAWSVQGRAAYGYTF
V gene: TRBV6-1; CDR3 protein: CASRGGGRNSPLHF
V gene: TRBV27; CDR3 protein: CASSLTGTGLTDTQYF
V gene: TRBV13; CDR3 protein: CASSLSGWGGGTDTQYF
V gene: TRBV4-2; CDR3 protein: CASSLSGTGGNYGYTF
V gene: TRBV6-6; CDR3 protein: CASSSLAGGPNEQFF
V gene: TRBV5-6; CDR3 protein: CASSLPGQLYNEQFF
V gene: TRBV7-6; CDR3 protein: CASSSSLKGVYTQYF
V gene: TRBV27; CDR3 protein: CASSLWLGQGISNEQFF
V gene: TRBV6-5; CDR3 protein: CASRLAGGSGEQYF
V gene: TRBV6-4; CDR3 protein: CASSRDRGGTGELFF
V gene: TRBV7-2; CDR3 protein: CASSLGFDRWNTEAFF
V gene: TRBV18; CDR3 protein: CASSPPPGQGNYEQYF
V gene: TRBV5-4; CDR3 protein: CASRPGTGHGNEQFF